One and the same sample provided the 4 T cell receptor beta chains below, sequenced in a study of control samples from healthy donors and cancer patients. Here immunoSEQ multiplex PCR was the method, and the copy in TCRdb shows in-frame clones only, minus some. This table holds 80,000 to 100,000 clones, roughly 89% found once. The material sequenced was blood. These receptors all come from a human donor in good health. The donor label of this sample is uncertain.

J is TRBJ2-7 and V is TRBV6-1, with 8 positions matching TRBD1. V gave up 2 bases and J gave up 6 bases; unmatched junction bases: 9. This CDR3 has 15 residues. CDR1 and CDR2 from the germline V gene are MNHNS and SASEGT. The CDR3 spells CASSEPTNRGSEQYF. DNA of the CDR3: TGTGCCAGCAGTGAACCGACCAACAGGGGGAGCGAGCAGTACTTC.

The chain has TRBV10-3 and TRBJ2-2; no clear D. Germline loops: CDR1 ENHRY, CDR2 SYGVKD. Trimming removed 4 bases at V and 1 base at J, with 7 bases between. The CDR3 is 14 amino acids. CDR3 nucleotides: TGTGCCATCAGTGGCTCGGGGAACACCGGGGAGCTGTTTTTT. Translating gives CAISGSGNTGELFF.

The chain uses TRBV19 and TRBJ2-3; D gene ambiguous. This CDR3 is 16 amino acids long. Germline V gene lookup returns CDR1 LNHDA and CDR2 SQIVND (reference sequence). Trimming cost V 4 bases and J 4 bases, with 18 bases left between them. CDR3 sequence (DNA): TGTGCCAGTAGTACGCCGGCGTCGTTTTATGCAGATACGCAGTATTTT. Its protein is CASSTPASFYADTQYF.

This chain links TRBV18 with TRBJ2-2, with a possible D match to TRBD1 (6 bases). The CDR3 is 17 amino acids. Per the germline V gene, CDR1 is KGHSH and CDR2 is LQKENI. The V gene lost 6 bases and the J gene lost 1 base, with 18 bases spanning the gap. The CDR3 reads CASSPTATGLNTGELFF. DNA for the CDR3: TGTGCCAGCTCGCCAACAGCGACAGGACTGAACACCGGGGAGCTGTTTTTT.